The entry below describes one TCR beta chain. The target of this receptor is not known. No clone much larger than this one lies a single base away; base qualities are absent. Using the deep immunoSEQ assay, TCR CDR3 regions were amplified from genomic DNA by multiplex PCR. Extracted genomic DNA from each cell subset was distributed evenly across all wells of several immunoSEQ 96-well plates, and each plate was treated as a replicate. For sorted subsets, each replicate PCR was loaded with 200 ng genomic DNA, equivalent to about 30,000 T cell genomes. Purified libraries were measured with a Qubit 3.0 fluorometer, size-checked on a Bioanalyzer 2100, and measured again with the KAPA Library Quantification kit. Every immunoSEQ 96-well plate was sequenced on a separate single-read 150-cycle Illumina NextSeq 550 flow cell. Per the original workflow: The immunoSEQ output contained only junctional sequences without quality scores, so filtering could not match that applied to full-length reads. To assign V/J genes and CDR3, sequences were annotated against IMGT germline references using PyIR, a Python wrapper for IgBLAST v1.9. Reads with weak V/J assignments (E-value above 1e-6), missing CDR3, stop codons, out-of-frame junctions, or ambiguous translated residues were removed. V3J clonotypes were defined as sequences sharing an identical inferred V gene, J gene, and CDR3 amino acid sequence. Percentage overlap between repertoires was calculated by dividing the number of shared unique clonotypes by the size of the smaller repertoire. Richness of each repertoire was evaluated using RTK rarefaction, the Chao1 estimator, and Recon v2.1 estimates of unobserved clonotypes. Generation probabilities for all TCRbeta clonotypes obtained by the gDNA method from several donors were computed using OLGA. TCRdb took this table from immuneACCESS and kept in-frame rearrangements with V and J called. Such tables lack part of the clones; where checked against another copy, unresolved V genes explain under half of the gap, and the rest is unexplained. D and trimming come from the DNA, and the V and J calls and clone size come from that table. This sample lists 2,500,000 or so clones; 90% to 95% were detected once. Approximately 0.37% of the sample goes to the ten largest clones.

The CDR3 covers 15 residues, taking in both the cysteine and the phenylalanine. Just the 45-base CDR3 DNA is kept, in frame starting at base 1. The germline V gene gives CDR1 as SGHRS and CDR2 as YFSETQ. V was cut back by 0 bases and J by 3 bases, leaving a gap of 12 bases between them. The donors were healthy, HIV-negative adults who had no recently reported acute infections or vaccinations. Every donor was a Caucasian adult living in Nashville, Tennessee, USA. CD4+ T cells were enriched by magnetic negative selection; naive cells were then positively selected on CD45RA, and the negative fraction formed the memory subset. After blood collection by leukapheresis, PBMCs were isolated using Ficoll-Histopaque density gradient centrifugation and then cryopreserved in the vapor phase of liquid nitrogen. Analytical flow cytometry was used to check the purity and quantity of every magnetically sorted T cell population. From each sorted fraction, genomic DNA was isolated and quantified by UV absorbance on a Nanodrop 2000c.

The sample belongs to a study of shared clonotypes between healthy human individuals (dated by TCRdb to about 2020). With regard to the full study: A couple of women and a few men aged 18 to 49 years were included in the cohort. Each donor's leukapheresis produced roughly between roughly 0.85 and 10 billion PBMCs. To estimate repertoire size and how much clonotype sharing occurs between individuals, the study deeply sequenced the blood TCR repertoires of roughly 5 healthy adults. For each donor, CD4 naive and CD4 memory were each run on three plates, CD8 naive on two plates, and CD8 memory on one plate. Different laboratories and diverse techniques were used to prepare libraries and sequence TCR repertoires, to increase sequencing depth and limit assay-specific biases. Overall study outcomes, separate from this receptor: Estimated clonotype richness was generally larger for naive than for memory subsets. Based on pairwise subsampling, the degree of clonotype sharing among donors was expected to be affected by sequencing depth. Even with the large sequencing depth, rarefaction of the sorted-subset datasets indicated that sequencing was incomplete. Sharing across four donors was observed for 4.5% to 6.5% of naive CD4, 3% to 4% of naive CD8, around 2.5% of memory CD4, and around 0.44% of memory CD8 clonotypes. Because the study included a small number of donors, the genetic and exposure-history diversity represented was limited. Compared with non-shared clonotypes, clonotypes shared by all four sorted-subset donors had higher generation probabilities. Only blood was sampled, and tissue TCR repertoires likely differ from those in blood.

Rearrangement joined TRBV5-1 to TRBJ1-2; TRBD1 could be the D gene, as 5 bases match. This receptor was obtained from a man aged 18 to 29 in good health. Some clones in this sample may be carry-over from other donors' samples. The source material was naive CD4+ T cells from PBMCs. The cell subset or site label corresponds to: CD45RA+ positively selected. The CDR3 has the sequence CASSLVAGEYYGYTF. DNA sequence: TGCGCCAGCAGCTTGGTAGCGGGGGAATACTATGGCTACACCTTC. Supplemented by the reference TRBV5-1 and TRBJ1-2 proteins around the CDR3, the complete variable domain is KAGVTQTPRYLIKTRGQQVTLSCSPISGHRSVSWYQQTPGQGLQFLFEYFSETQRNKGNFPGRFSGRQFSNSRSEMNVSTLELGDSALYLCASSLVAGEYYGYTFGSGTRLTVV.